This T cell receptor (beta chain) was recorded in a study of blood T cell repertoires in COVID-19. About the research overall: Nucleic acid was either cDNA or gDNA, and it came from T cells, B-cell-depleted T cells, or PBMCs.

Data came from immunoSEQ multiplex PCR; TCRdb stores just in-frame clones and leaves some out. Altogether tens of thousands of clones are present, around 90% being singletons, with the ten largest covering less than 3.5%. This receptor was identified in a woman in her forties or fifties with active or convalescent COVID-19. Sequencing was carried out using peripheral blood.

The CDR3 protein is CASSFQGDQPQHF. CDR3 nucleotide sequence: TGTGCCAGCAGCTTCCAGGGGGATCAGCCCCAGCATTTT. The rearrangement links TRBV7-9 to TRBJ1-5; 7 bases fit TRBD1. V gave up 3 bases and J gave up 5 bases; unmatched junction bases: 1. The CDR3 totals 13 residues. Germline CDR1 is SEHNR and CDR2 is FQNEAQ (reference sequence).